One T cell receptor beta chain is described in this entry. These data come from a study of blood T cell repertoires in COVID-19. Overall study context: Spain, Italy and the United States supplied samples that represented acute and convalescent COVID-19. PBMCs, B-cell-depleted T cells, or T cells were the source of the cDNA or gDNA that made up the material.

Patients in Seattle were enrolled during active infection, then followed longitudinally. CDR1 is MNHEY and CDR2 is SVGAGI in the germline V gene. The CDR3 covers 12 residues. Trimming shortened V by 5 bases and J by 6 bases, and 11 bases separated the two germline ends. This table comes from immunoSEQ multiplex PCR, and its TCRdb copy is limited to in-frame clones, with some not included. The table has about 250,000 clones, more than 75% seen once. Sequenced: peripheral blood. The rearrangement joins TRBV6-5 to TRBJ2-7; maybe TRBD2 (5 bases). This sequence originates from a woman older than 75 with COVID-19, enrolled during active disease. The CDR3 loop is CASSPGVGEQYV. CDR3 nucleotides: TGTGCCAGCAGTCCCGGGGTTGGCGAGCAGTACGTC.